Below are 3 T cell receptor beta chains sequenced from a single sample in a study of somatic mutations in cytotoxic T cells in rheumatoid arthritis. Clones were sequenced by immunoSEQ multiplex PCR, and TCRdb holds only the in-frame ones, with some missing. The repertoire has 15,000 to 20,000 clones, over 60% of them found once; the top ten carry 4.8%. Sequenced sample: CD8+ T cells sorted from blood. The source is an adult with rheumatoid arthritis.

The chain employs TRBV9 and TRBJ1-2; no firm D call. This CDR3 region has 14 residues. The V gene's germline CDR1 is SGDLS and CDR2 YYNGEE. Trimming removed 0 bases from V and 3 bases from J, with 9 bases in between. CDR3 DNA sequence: TGTGCCAGCAGCGTAGGGCCTGGCGACTATGGCTACACCTTC. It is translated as CASSVGPGDYGYTF.

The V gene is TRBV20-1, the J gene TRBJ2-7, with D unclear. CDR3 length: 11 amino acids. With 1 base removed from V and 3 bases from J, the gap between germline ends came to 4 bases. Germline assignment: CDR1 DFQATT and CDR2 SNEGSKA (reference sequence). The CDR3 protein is CSARVNYEQYF. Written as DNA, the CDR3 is TGCAGTGCTAGAGTTAACTACGAGCAGTACTTC.

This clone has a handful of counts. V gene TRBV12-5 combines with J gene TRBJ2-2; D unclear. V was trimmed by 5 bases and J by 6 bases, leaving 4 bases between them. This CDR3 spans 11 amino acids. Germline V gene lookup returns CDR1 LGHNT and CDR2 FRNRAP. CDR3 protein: CASGEAGELFF. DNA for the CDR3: TGTGCTAGTGGTGAGGCCGGGGAGCTGTTTTTT.